The 2 T cell receptor beta chains listed next were all sequenced from one sample in a study of CD8+CD57+ T cells in acquired aplastic anemia. Sequencing involved patients with CD8+CD57+ cell expansion previously shown by flow cytometry. TCR beta VDJ and CDR3 profiles were obtained from a genomic DNA template. TCRdb re-called the reads with MiXCR, one entry per CDR3 protein. The sample lists around 180,000 distinct CDR3 sequences; about half were seen once. Sequencing was done on a sample of sorted CD4+, CD8+, or CD8+CD57+ T cells (not recorded which) from PBMCs. These receptors originate from a human donor with aplastic anemia.

In regard to this clonotype: Given the absence of the conserved phenylalanine or tryptophan at the CDR3 end, a read error is likely. The V gene is TRBV15, the J gene TRBJ1-2; the D is unclear. V dropped 3 bases and J dropped 3 bases, with 8 bases sitting between them. CDR3 size: 13 residues. Germline V gene lookup returns CDR1 LNHNV and CDR2 YYDKDF (reference sequence). The DNA for the CDR3 is TGTGCCACCAGCAGCGGGAAGGACTATGGCTACACCCTC. Translating it yields CATSSGKDYGYTL.

As concerns this clonotype: It may be a read error: a sequence one base away is much more abundant. J is TRBJ1-6 and V is TRBV3-1; D call uncertain. Germline V gene data show CDR1 as LGHDT and CDR2 as YNNKEL (reference sequence). The CDR3 extends over 13 amino acids. In DNA, the CDR3 is TGTGCCAGCAGCGTAAAGGATAATTTACCCCTCCACTTT. It encodes CASSVKDNLPLHF.